This TCR beta chain was sequenced for a study of T cell repertoires in cytomegalovirus infection. Notes on the study in general: Clonotypes of TCR beta that were HLA-C-restricted and CMV-specific dominated the ex vivo response. Summed frequency of public TCR beta families distinguished CMV carriers with the relevant HLA.

TCRdb re-called the reads through MiXCR, storing one row per CDR3 protein. The sample lists around 320,000 distinct CDR3 sequences, 8% to 10% seen once, with 3.5% to 4.5% in the top ten. This clonotype has at least ten counts. Its antigen remains unidentified. The CDR3 sequence is 14 residues long. Germline V gene sequence: CDR1 SGHTA, CDR2 FQGNSA. V was clipped by 5 bases and J by 2 bases; unmatched bases: 5. Sample: PBMCs. V and J are TRBV7-2 and TRBJ2-5; 7 bases fit TRBD1. The sequence came from a human donor in good health (CMV status not recorded). Some clones in this sample may be carry-over from other donors' samples. CDR3 in DNA: TGTGCCAGCAGCATGGGACAGAGTCAAGAGACCCAGTACTTC. Translation: CASSMGQSQETQYF.